This is a list of T cell receptor beta chains from one sample in a study of T-cell reconstitution after alpha-beta-depleted transplantation in children. In TCRdb, the PCR reads were re-called with MiXCR into one record per CDR3 protein. The data contain 350,000 to 400,000 distinct CDR3 sequences, 10% to 15% of them singletons. The input for sequencing was PBMCs, taken from the stem cell graft. These TCRs come from a human donor who donated a stem cell graft to a child with Fanconi anemia. Each CDR3 is given without its conserved first and last residue.

v_gene: TRBV7-2; CDR3aa: ASSTEWNTGELF
v_gene: TRBV5-3; CDR3aa: ARSLSTQKLTDTQY
v_gene: TRBV20-1; CDR3aa: SGVNSGAQF
v_gene: TRBV4-3; CDR3aa: ASSQVVPTWTTNEKLF
v_gene: TRBV7-2; CDR3aa: ASSTQPGTGHEQF
v_gene: TRBV6-2/TRBV6-3; CDR3aa: ASSAPGAGNQPQH
v_gene: TRBV12-3/TRBV12-4; CDR3aa: ASGTDTEAF
v_gene: TRBV11-2; CDR3aa: ASSLDFAAGANVLT
v_gene: TRBV27; CDR3aa: ASSFLSGVDGYT
v_gene: TRBV28; CDR3aa: ASSGTGTVNYGYT
v_gene: TRBV4-2; CDR3aa: ASSPRRGAGYGYT
v_gene: TRBV6-1; CDR3aa: ASSTQSSGNTIY
v_gene: TRBV7-9; CDR3aa: ASSLGTSGDNEQF
v_gene: TRBV4-1; CDR3aa: ASSQEGGAGALDEQF
v_gene: TRBV5-1; CDR3aa: ASSPEGHQPQH
v_gene: TRBV30; CDR3aa: AWSPGSSGGYGYT
v_gene: TRBV29-1; CDR3aa: SVLEGASNQPQH
v_gene: TRBV28; CDR3aa: ASSGNLAGGPAEQF
v_gene: TRBV4-3; CDR3aa: ASFRDRELTPLH
v_gene: TRBV20-1; CDR3aa: SALSGGVRETQY
v_gene: TRBV20-1; CDR3aa: SAKRGETTGELF
v_gene: TRBV5-1; CDR3aa: ASSLEGYGNTIY
v_gene: TRBV4-2; CDR3aa: ASSQERRWNTEAF
v_gene: TRBV7-8; CDR3aa: ASSFETTGQGTNEQF
v_gene: TRBV7-2; CDR3aa: ASSLARSSNQPQH
v_gene: TRBV12-3/TRBV12-4; CDR3aa: ASSLSGEAF
v_gene: TRBV3-1; CDR3aa: ASSQGITGGEQY
v_gene: TRBV5-1; CDR3aa: ASSLTGSTYGYT
v_gene: TRBV19; CDR3aa: ASSIDINTEAF
v_gene: TRBV6-5; CDR3aa: ASNRQGAVNTGELF
v_gene: TRBV12-3/TRBV12-4; CDR3aa: ASSLKGLGEAF
v_gene: TRBV6-5; CDR3aa: ASSSGVGSMTEAF
v_gene: TRBV5-1; CDR3aa: ASSLRDSPYEQY
v_gene: TRBV5-4; CDR3aa: ASSLRQGIYNEQF
v_gene: TRBV3-1; CDR3aa: ASSQDLVGGSSYNEQF
v_gene: TRBV12-3/TRBV12-4; CDR3aa: ASSPRAGPLQY
v_gene: TRBV7-9; CDR3aa: ASSTELGVKTEAF
v_gene: TRBV20-1; CDR3aa: SARGGTSGVEETQY
v_gene: TRBV7-9; CDR3aa: ASSFFAGTYNEQF
v_gene: TRBV10-3; CDR3aa: AASGTDTQY
v_gene: TRBV6-5; CDR3aa: ASSYDTSGSQAF
v_gene: TRBV9; CDR3aa: ASSAISGGLGEQY
v_gene: TRBV7-9; CDR3aa: ASGGQANTGELF